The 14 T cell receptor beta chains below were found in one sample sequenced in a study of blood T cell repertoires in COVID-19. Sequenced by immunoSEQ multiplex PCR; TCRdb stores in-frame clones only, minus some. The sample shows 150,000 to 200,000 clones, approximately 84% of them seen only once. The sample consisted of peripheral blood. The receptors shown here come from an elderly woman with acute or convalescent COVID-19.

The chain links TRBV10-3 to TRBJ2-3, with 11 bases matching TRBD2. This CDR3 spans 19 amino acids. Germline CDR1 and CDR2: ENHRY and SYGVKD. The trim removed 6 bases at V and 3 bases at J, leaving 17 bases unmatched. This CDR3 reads CAISSTSGDTTGGTDTQYF. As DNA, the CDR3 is TGTGCCATCAGCTCGACTAGCGGGGACACTACTGGGGGGACAGATACGCAGTATTTT.

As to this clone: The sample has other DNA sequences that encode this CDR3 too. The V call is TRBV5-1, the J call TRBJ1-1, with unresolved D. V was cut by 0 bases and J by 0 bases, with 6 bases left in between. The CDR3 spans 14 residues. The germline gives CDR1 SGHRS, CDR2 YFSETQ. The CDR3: CASSLGALNTEAFF. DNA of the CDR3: TGCGCCAGCAGCTTGGGGGCTTTGAACACTGAAGCTTTCTTT.

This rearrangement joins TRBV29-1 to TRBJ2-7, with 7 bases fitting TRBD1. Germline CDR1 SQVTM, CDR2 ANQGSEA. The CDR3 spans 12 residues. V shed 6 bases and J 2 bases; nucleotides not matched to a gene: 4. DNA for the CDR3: TGCAGCGTGAGACAGGGAGCCTACGAGCAGTACTTC. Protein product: CSVRQGAYEQYF.

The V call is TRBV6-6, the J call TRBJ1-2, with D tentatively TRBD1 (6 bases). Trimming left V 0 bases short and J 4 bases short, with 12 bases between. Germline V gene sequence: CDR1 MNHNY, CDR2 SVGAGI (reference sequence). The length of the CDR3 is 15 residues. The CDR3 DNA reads TGTGCCAGCAGTTACTCGGGGGCGGCCTTCTATGGCTACACCTTC. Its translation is CASSYSGAAFYGYTF.

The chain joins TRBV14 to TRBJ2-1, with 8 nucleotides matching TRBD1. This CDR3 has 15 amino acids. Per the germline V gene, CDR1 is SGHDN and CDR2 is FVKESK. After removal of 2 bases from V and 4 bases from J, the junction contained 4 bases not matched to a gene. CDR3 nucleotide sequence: TGTGCCAGCAGCCAACTAGGACAGGGTTACAATGAGCAGTTCTTC. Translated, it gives CASSQLGQGYNEQFF.

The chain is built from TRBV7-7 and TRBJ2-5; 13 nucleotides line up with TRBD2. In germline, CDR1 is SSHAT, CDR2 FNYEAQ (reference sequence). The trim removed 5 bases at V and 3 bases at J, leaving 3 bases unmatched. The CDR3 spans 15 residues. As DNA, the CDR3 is TGTGCCAGCAGCCGAGGACTAGCGGGAGAAGAGACCCAGTACTTC. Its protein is CASSRGLAGEETQYF.

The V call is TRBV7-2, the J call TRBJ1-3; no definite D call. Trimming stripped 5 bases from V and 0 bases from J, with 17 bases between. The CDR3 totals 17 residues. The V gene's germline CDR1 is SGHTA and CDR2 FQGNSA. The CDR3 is CASSHNTGGVSGNTIYF. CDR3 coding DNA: TGTGCCAGCAGCCACAACACGGGCGGGGTCTCTGGAAACACCATATATTTT.

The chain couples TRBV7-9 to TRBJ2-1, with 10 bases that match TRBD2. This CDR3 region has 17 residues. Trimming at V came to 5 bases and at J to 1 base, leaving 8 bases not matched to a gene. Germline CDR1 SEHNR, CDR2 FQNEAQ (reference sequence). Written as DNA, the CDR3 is TGTGCCAGCAGCCCCGAAAGCGGGAGGGATTCCTACAATGAGCAGTTCTTC. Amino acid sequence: CASSPESGRDSYNEQFF.

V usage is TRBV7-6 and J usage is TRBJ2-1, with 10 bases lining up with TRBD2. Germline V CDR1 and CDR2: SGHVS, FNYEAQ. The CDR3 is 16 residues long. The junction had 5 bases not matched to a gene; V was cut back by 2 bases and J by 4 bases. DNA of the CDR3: TGTGCCAGCAGCTTACGCACTAGCGGGATATACAATGAGCAGTTCTTC. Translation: CASSLRTSGIYNEQFF.

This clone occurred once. CDR3 bases: TGTGCCAGCAGTGGACTAGCGGGGATAAACACCGGGGAGCTGTTTTTT. It codes for CASSGLAGINTGELFF. This sequence joins TRBV27 and TRBJ2-2; 12 nucleotides agree with TRBD2. V lost 5 bases to trimming and J lost 2 bases; unmatched junction nucleotides: 3. CDR1 and CDR2 from the germline V gene are MNHEY and SMNVEV (reference sequence). The CDR3 loop spans 16 amino acids.

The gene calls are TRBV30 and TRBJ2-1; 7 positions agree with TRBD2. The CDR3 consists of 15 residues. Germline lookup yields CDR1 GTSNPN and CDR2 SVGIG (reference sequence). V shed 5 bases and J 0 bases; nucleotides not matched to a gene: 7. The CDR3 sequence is CAWDRGGGSYNEQFF. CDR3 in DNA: TGTGCCTGGGACCGGGGCGGGGGCTCCTACAATGAGCAGTTCTTC. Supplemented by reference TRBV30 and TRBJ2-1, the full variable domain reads SQTIHQWPATLVQPVGSPLSLECTVEGTSNPNLYWYRQAAGRGLQLLFYSVGIGQISSEVPQNLSASRPQDRQFILSSKKLLLSDSGFYLCAWDRGGGSYNEQFFGPGTRLTVL.

In DNA, the CDR3 is TGTGCCAACTATGGGACAGGGGGCGGAGGGGACACTGAAGCTTTCTTT. Residues: CANYGTGGGGDTEAFF. The J gene is TRBJ1-1, the V gene TRBV6-4, with 12 bases matching TRBD1. Per the germline V gene, CDR1 is MRHNA and CDR2 is SNTAGT. The CDR3 has 16 amino acids. V shed 10 bases, J shed 3 bases, and the junction held 12 bases outside the gene matches.

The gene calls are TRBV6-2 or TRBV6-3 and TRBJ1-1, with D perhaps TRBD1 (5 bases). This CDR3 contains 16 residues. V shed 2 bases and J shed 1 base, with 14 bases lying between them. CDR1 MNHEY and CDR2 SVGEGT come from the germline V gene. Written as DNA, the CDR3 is TGTGCCAGCAGTTACCCCGGGGGGAGTAAGAACACTGAAGCTTTCTTT. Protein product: CASSYPGGSKNTEAFF.

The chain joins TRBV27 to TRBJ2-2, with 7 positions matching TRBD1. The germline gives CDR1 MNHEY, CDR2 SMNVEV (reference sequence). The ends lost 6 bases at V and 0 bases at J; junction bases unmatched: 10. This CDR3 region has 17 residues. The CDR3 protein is CASSPTRTGANTGELFF. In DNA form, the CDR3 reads TGTGCCAGCAGCCCGACCCGGACAGGCGCGAACACCGGGGAGCTGTTTTTT.